This TCR beta chain originates from a study of CD8 T cells in Susac syndrome. Findings and caveats of the study: The study admitted that it had a relatively small number of individuals in its TCR sequencing and HLA analysis.

Regarding this clonotype: Its target is not known.

Per the germline V gene, CDR1 is LNHDA and CDR2 is SQIVND (reference sequence). This CDR3 spans 19 amino acids. The ends were cut back, 8 bases at V and 0 bases at J, with 27 bases in the middle. Sequencing of TCR beta covered CD8+ and CD4+ T cells obtained from blood. TEMRA cells were FACS-enriched and CD8+ and CD4+ T cells negatively isolated. An amount of RNA that ranged from 0.5 to 1 ug was reverse transcribed with random hexamers. Amplification of TCR beta CDR3 by immunoSEQ multiplex PCR spanned 54 Vbeta and 13 Jbeta. TCRdb redid the calling of the immunoSEQ multiplex PCR reads with MiXCR, one entry per CDR3 protein. This table holds more than 250,000 distinct CDR3 sequences, 92% found once.

This TCR came from a human donor with multiple sclerosis. The genes are TRBV19 and TRBJ2-3; no definite D call. Sequencing was carried out using CD4+ T cells from PBMCs. CDR3 residues: CASGHSFAVGPASTDTQYF. In DNA, the CDR3 is TGTGCCAGTGGCCACAGTTTCGCGGTAGGCCCCGCTAGCACAGATACGCAGTATTTT.